Below are 10 T cell receptor beta chains sequenced from a single sample in a study of blood T cell repertoires in COVID-19 (dated by TCRdb to the early 2020s). Preparation of the library involved the immunoSEQ multiplex PCR assay. This immuneACCESS table, as held by TCRdb, lists in-frame sequences with V and J called but not all clones. Of the missing ones, under half trace to an unresolved V gene in checked studies; the others have no known cause. Recorded for this sample are under 200,000 clones; about 90% of them occurred a single time. Jointly, the top ten make up 7% of the sample. Material: PBMCs or T cells enriched from blood (not recorded which). These receptors came from a woman aged 45-65 years who had recovered from COVID-19.

The chain couples TRBV2 to TRBJ2-7; 7 bases line up with TRBD1. The CDR3 spans 12 residues. The V and J ends lost 9 bases and 3 bases, in that order; junction bases with no gene match: 5. Germline CDR1 and CDR2: SNHLY and FYNNEI. The CDR3 DNA reads TGTGCCAGTAAGACAGGGCGCTACGAGCAGTACTTC. Its translation: CASKTGRYEQYF. The full variable domain, its missing parts supplied by reference TRBV2 and TRBJ2-7, is EPEVTQTPSHQVTQMGQEVILRCVPISNHLYFYWYRQILGQKVEFLVSFYNNEISEKSEIFDDQFSVERPDGSNFTLKIRSTKLEDSAMYFCASKTGRYEQYFGPGTRLTVT.

J is TRBJ1-6 and V is TRBV18; 9 nucleotides line up with TRBD1. J gave up 9 bases and V 4 bases, and 7 bases lay outside the gene matches. This CDR3 contains 15 residues. In germline, CDR1 is KGHSH, CDR2 LQKENI. As DNA, the CDR3 is TGTGCCAGCTCACTGAACCGGGACAGGGCTTCACCCCTCCACTTT. Translation: CASSLNRDRASPLHF.

This clone was observed once. This rearrangement joins TRBV19 to TRBJ2-7; 9 bases align to TRBD1. In germline, CDR1 is LNHDA, CDR2 SQIVND (reference sequence). CDR3 size: 16 residues. J was trimmed by 4 bases and V by 1 base; bases with no gene match: 8. CDR3 protein: CASSIGSGTGIYEQYF. As DNA, the CDR3 is TGTGCCAGTAGTATAGGGTCTGGGACAGGGATTTACGAGCAGTACTTC.

The V call is TRBV7-9, the J call TRBJ1-4; no clear D. The CDR3 runs to 16 residues. V lost 5 bases and J 8 bases, leaving 21 bases between the germline ends. Per germline, CDR1 SEHNR and CDR2 FQNEAQ (reference sequence). CDR3 loop: CASSPTGRERGEKLFF. The CDR3, as DNA: TGTGCCAGCAGCCCCACCGGGAGGGAACGGGGAGAAAAACTGTTTTTT.

The chain joins TRBV12-5 to TRBJ2-1, with 14 bases matching TRBD2. From germline, CDR1 is LGHNT and CDR2 FRNRAP. V lost 5 bases, J lost 1 base, and 7 bases stayed unmatched. This CDR3 has 18 amino acids. The CDR3 protein is CASGLTSGRAGSYNEQFF. CDR3 bases: TGTGCTAGTGGTCTGACTAGCGGGAGGGCCGGGTCCTACAATGAGCAGTTCTTC.

This sequence joins TRBV18 and TRBJ1-5; no reliable D call. Trimming took 5 bases from V and 3 from J, leaving 11 bases between them. The germline V gene encodes CDR1 KGHSH and CDR2 LQKENI. CDR3 length: 14 amino acids. The CDR3 region is CASSTTRDNQPQHF. CDR3 DNA sequence: TGTGCCAGCTCAACGACTAGGGACAATCAGCCCCAGCATTTT.

V usage is TRBV11-2 and J usage is TRBJ1-4, with 10 positions matching TRBD1. Germline CDR1 reads SGHAT; CDR2 reads FQNNGV. This CDR3 region has 18 residues. Trimming at V came to 5 bases and at J to 5 bases, leaving 14 bases not matched to a gene. This CDR3 is CASSRLAETGGPNEKLFF. The CDR3, as DNA: TGTGCCAGCAGCCGATTAGCCGAGACAGGGGGCCCCAATGAAAAACTGTTTTTT.

This clone was seen only a few times. The chain joins TRBV6-1 to TRBJ2-1; TRBD2 might be the D (5 bases). Trimming left V 1 base short and J 2 bases short, with 6 bases between. CDR1 is MNHNS and CDR2 is SASEGT in the germline V gene. This CDR3 has 14 amino acids. The chain's CDR3 is CASSEGEPYNEQFF. The CDR3 DNA sequence: TGTGCCAGCAGTGAAGGGGAGCCCTACAATGAGCAGTTCTTC.

The chain combines TRBV18 with TRBJ2-2, with 7 nucleotides matching TRBD2. This CDR3 contains 14 residues. Looked up from germline, CDR1 is KGHSH and CDR2 is LQKENI. V shed 0 bases, J shed 7 bases, and the junction held 2 bases outside the gene matches. The CDR3 loop reads CASSPPSGVGELFF. The CDR3 DNA follows: TGTGCCAGCTCACCACCAAGCGGGGTCGGGGAGCTGTTTTTT.

The chain couples TRBV6-5 to TRBJ2-7, with no clear D. V lost 6 bases and J lost 2, with 11 bases in between. Germline V gene lookup returns CDR1 MNHEY and CDR2 SVGAGI. This CDR3 spans 13 amino acids. DNA of the CDR3: TGTGCCAGCAGCCGCGGTCTGACCTACGAGCAGTACTTC. Its translation: CASSRGLTYEQYF.